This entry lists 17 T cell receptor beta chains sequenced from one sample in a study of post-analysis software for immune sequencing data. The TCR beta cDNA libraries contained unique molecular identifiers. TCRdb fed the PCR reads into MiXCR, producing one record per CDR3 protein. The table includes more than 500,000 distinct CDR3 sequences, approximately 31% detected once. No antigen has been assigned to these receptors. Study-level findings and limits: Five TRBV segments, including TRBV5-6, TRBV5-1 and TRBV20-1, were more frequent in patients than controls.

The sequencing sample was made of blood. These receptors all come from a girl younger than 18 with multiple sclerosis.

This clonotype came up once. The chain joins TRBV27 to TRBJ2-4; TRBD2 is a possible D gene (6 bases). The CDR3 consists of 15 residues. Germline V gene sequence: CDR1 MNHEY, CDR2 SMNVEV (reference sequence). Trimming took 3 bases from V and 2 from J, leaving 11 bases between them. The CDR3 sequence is CASSFCGESKNIQYF. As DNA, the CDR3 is TGTGCCAGCAGTTTCTGCGGGGAATCCAAAAACATTCAGTACTTC.

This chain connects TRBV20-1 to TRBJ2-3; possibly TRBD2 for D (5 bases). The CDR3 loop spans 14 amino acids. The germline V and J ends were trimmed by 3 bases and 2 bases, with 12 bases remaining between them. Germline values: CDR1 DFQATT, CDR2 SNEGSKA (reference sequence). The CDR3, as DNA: TGCAGTGCTAGGACACTAGTGAACACAGATACGCAGTATTTT. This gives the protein CSARTLVNTDTQYF.

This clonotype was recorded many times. This CDR3 reads CASSLGQGDYGYTF. CDR3 nucleotide sequence: TGTGCCAGCAGCTTAGGACAGGGGGACTATGGCTACACCTTC. The chain has TRBV5-6 and TRBJ1-2; 10 nucleotides align to TRBD1. Germline V gives CDR1 SGHDT, CDR2 YYEEEE. The CDR3 length is 14 residues. Trimming cost V 2 bases and J 3 bases; bases outside gene matches: 1.

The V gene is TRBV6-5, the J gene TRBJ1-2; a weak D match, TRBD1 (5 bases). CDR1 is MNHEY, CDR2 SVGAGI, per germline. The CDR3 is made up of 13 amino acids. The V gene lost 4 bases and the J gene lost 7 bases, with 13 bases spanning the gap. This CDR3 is CASSSGRGGGYTF. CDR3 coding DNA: TGTGCCAGCAGTTCCGGACGGGGGGGTGGCTACACCTTC.

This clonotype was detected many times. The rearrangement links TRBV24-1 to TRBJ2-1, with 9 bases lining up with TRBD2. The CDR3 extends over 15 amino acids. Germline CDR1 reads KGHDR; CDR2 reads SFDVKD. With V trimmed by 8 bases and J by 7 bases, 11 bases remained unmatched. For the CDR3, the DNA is TGTGCCACCACGCACGGCGGGGGGGCAAAAAATGAGCAGTTCTTC. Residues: CATTHGGGAKNEQFF.

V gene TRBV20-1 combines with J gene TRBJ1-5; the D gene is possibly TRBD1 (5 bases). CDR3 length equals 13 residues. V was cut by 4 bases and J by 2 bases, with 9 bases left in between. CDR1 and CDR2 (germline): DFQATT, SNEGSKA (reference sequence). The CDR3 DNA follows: TGCAGTGCTACGGACATGGGCAATCAGCCCCAGCATTTT. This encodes CSATDMGNQPQHF.

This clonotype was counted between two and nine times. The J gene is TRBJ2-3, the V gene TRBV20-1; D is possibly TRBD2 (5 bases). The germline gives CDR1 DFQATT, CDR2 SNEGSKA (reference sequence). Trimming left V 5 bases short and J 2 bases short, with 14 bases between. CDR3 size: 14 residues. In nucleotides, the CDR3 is TGCAGTGCTCCACGTTTACGGGACACAGATACGCAGTATTTT. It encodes CSAPRLRDTDTQYF.

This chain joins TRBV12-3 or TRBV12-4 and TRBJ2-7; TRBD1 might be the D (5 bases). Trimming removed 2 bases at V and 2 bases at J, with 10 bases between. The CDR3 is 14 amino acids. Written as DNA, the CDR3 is TGTGCCAGCAGTTTAAGACAGCCACCCTACGAGCAGTACTTC. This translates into CASSLRQPPYEQYF.

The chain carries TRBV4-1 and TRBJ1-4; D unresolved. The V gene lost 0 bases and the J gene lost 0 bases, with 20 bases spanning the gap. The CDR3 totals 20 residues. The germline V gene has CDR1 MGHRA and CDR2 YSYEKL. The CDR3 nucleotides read TGCGCCAGCAGCCAAGAACTGAAGGGCGCGAACTGGGCAACTAATGAAAAACTGTTTTTT. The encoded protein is CASSQELKGANWATNEKLFF.

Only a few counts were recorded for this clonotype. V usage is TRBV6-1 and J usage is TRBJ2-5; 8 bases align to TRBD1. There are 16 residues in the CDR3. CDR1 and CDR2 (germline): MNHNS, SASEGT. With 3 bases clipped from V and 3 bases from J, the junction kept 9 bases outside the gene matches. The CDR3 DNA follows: TGTGCCAGCAGTGACTTCGTGACAGGGGTAAAAGAGACCCAGTACTTC. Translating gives CASSDFVTGVKETQYF.

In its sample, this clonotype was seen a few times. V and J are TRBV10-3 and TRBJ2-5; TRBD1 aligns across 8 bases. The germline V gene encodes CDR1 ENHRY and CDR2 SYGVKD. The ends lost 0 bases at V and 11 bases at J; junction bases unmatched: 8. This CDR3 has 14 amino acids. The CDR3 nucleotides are TGTGCCATCAGTGAGTCGGGCAGGGGGCAGGAGCAGTACTTC. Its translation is CAISESGRGQEQYF.

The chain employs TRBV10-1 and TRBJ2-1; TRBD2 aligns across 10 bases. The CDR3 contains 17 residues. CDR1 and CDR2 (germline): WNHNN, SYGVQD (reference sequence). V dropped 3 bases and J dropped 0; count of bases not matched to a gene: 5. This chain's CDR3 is CASSEAAGGASYNEQFF. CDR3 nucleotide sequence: TGCGCCAGCAGTGAAGCAGCGGGGGGGGCCTCCTACAATGAGCAGTTCTTC.

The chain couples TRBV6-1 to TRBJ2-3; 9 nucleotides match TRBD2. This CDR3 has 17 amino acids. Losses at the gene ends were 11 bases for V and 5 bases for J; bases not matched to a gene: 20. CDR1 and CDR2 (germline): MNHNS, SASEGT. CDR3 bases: TGTGCCGGTCGATCCGGGACTAGCACCTCTGGGAAAGATACGCAGTATTTT. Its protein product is CAGRSGTSTSGKDTQYF.

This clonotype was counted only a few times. CDR3 sequence reads: CASRPGTSSSYEQYF. The CDR3 bases are TGTGCCAGCAGACCCGGGACGTCAAGCTCCTACGAGCAGTACTTC. J is TRBJ2-7 and V is TRBV7-9; D possibly matches TRBD1 or TRBD2 (5 bases each). The CDR3 sequence is 15 residues long. V gave up 6 bases and J gave up 0 bases, with 15 bases separating them. Germline V lookup: CDR1 SEHNR, CDR2 FQNEAQ (reference sequence).

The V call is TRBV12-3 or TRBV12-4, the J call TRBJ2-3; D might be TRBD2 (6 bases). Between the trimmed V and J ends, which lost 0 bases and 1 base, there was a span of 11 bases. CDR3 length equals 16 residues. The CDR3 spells CASSLAGWGGTDTQYF. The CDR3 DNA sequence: TGTGCCAGCAGTTTAGCGGGATGGGGGGGCACAGATACGCAGTATTTT.

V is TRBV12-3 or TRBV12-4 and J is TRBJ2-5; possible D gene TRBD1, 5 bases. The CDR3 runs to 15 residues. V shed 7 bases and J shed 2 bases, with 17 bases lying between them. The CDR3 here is CASILNDGAQETQYF. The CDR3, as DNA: TGTGCCAGCATTTTGAACGATGGGGCACAAGAGACCCAGTACTTC.

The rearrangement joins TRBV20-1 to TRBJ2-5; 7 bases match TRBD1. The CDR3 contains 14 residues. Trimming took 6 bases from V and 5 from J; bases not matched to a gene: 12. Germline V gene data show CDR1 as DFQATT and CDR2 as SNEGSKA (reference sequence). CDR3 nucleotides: TGCAGTGCGGCACAACACAGGGGTGGCGAGACCCAGTACTTC. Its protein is CSAAQHRGGETQYF.